The 10 T cell receptor beta chains below were found in one sample sequenced in a study of blood T cells in healthy people across ages. With a J-beta primer mix and a sample-barcoded 5' primer, a second PCR ran 7 to 11 cycles. TCRdb re-derived calls from the 5' RACE reads in MiXCR, one entry per CDR3 protein. The table records about a million distinct CDR3 sequences, roughly two fifths of them present only once. Specimen: blood. The receptors come from a man younger than 30 in good health.

At least ten counts were recorded for this clonotype. The chain uses TRBV12-3 or TRBV12-4 and TRBJ1-1; D is uncertain. This CDR3 is built from 14 residues. V was cut by 6 bases and J by 1 base, with 12 bases left in between. This CDR3 is CASSLSAGNTEAFF. Written as DNA, the CDR3 is TGTGCCAGCAGCTTATCCGCAGGGAACACTGAAGCTTTCTTT.

This clonotype has just a few counts. The V call is TRBV29-1, the J call TRBJ1-1, with a weak D call TRBD1 (6 bases). CDR3 length: 12 residues. The V end lost 7 bases, the J end lost 7 bases, and 16 bases lay between the germline ends. Germline lookup yields CDR1 SQVTM and CDR2 ANQGSEA. The CDR3 protein is CSAPTGLGEAFF. The CDR3 coding sequence is TGCAGCGCCCCGACAGGTTTAGGTGAAGCTTTCTTT.

This clonotype was found a few times. In DNA form, the CDR3 reads TGTGCCAGCAGCTTATTGGACGGCAACACTGAAGCTTTCTTT. Protein product: CASSLLDGNTEAFF. The V and J genes are TRBV9 and TRBJ1-1; D unclear. This CDR3 is 14 amino acids long. The V end lost 4 bases, the J end lost 2 bases, and 12 bases lay between the germline ends. Germline assignment: CDR1 SGDLS and CDR2 YYNGEE.

The chain recombines TRBV6-5 with TRBJ2-1; TRBD2 aligns across 12 bases. This CDR3 comprises 16 residues. Germline CDR1 and CDR2: MNHEY and SVGAGI. With 2 bases clipped from V and 5 bases from J, the junction kept 4 bases outside the gene matches. DNA for the CDR3: TGTGCCAGCAGTTACCGGACTAGCGGGATGGACAATGAGCAGTTCTTC. Amino acid sequence: CASSYRTSGMDNEQFF.

This chain joins TRBV5-1 and TRBJ2-3; D ambiguous. V dropped 4 bases and J dropped 0 bases, with 9 bases sitting between them. Germline values: CDR1 SGHRS, CDR2 YFSETQ. This CDR3 has 14 residues. CDR3 nucleotide sequence: TGCGCCAGCAGCAACCCCCCTAGCACAGATACGCAGTATTTT. It encodes CASSNPPSTDTQYF.

The chain recombines TRBV20-1 with TRBJ2-7; 13 nucleotides agree with TRBD2. Trimming at V came to 5 bases and at J to 7 bases, leaving 11 bases not matched to a gene. The CDR3 spans 15 residues. The germline gives CDR1 DFQATT, CDR2 SNEGSKA (reference sequence). CDR3 DNA: TGCAGTGCTTCCATCGGGACTAGCGGGGCTAATGAGCAGTACTTC. Protein sequence: CSASIGTSGANEQYF.

The table lists this clonotype with a count of one. A much bigger clone sits one base away, suggesting this may be a read error. The chain recombines TRBV18 with TRBJ2-1; TRBD1 agrees at 7 bases. Per germline, CDR1 KGHSH and CDR2 LQKENI. The CDR3 totals 15 residues. The CDR3 sequence: CASSDSRTGYKEQFF. The CDR3 bases are TGTGCCAGCTCAGACTCAAGGACAGGCTACAAGGAGCAGTTCTTC.

This chain uses TRBV20-1 with TRBJ1-1; 8 nucleotides agree with TRBD1. Germline CDR1 and CDR2: DFQATT and SNEGSKA (reference sequence). This CDR3 has 15 residues. J was trimmed by 0 bases and V by 5 bases; bases with no gene match: 8. CDR3: CSAHPRTGLNTEAFF. The DNA of the CDR3 is TGCAGTGCTCACCCCCGGACAGGGTTGAACACTGAAGCTTTCTTT.

The chain uses TRBV21-1 and TRBJ1-5; no DNA check was done on the table's D call, TRBD1. TRBV21-1 represents a pseudogene. The CDR3 loop spans 15 amino acids. The CDR3 sequence is CASTREGLGNQPQHF. As DNA, the CDR3 is TGTGCCAGCACAAGGGAAGGGTTGGGCAATCAGCCCCAGCATTTT.

This clonotype was counted a few times. The chain employs TRBV4-3 and TRBJ1-2; D remains ambiguous. The CDR3 sequence is 17 residues long. Germline-derived CDR1 and CDR2 are LGHNA and YSLEER. Trimming shortened V by 0 bases and J by 0 bases, and 14 bases separated the two germline ends. The DNA of the CDR3 is TGCGCCAGCAGCCAAGATGGCACGCTGGAGGCTAACTATGGCTACACCTTC. This translates into CASSQDGTLEANYGYTF.